These 14 T cell receptor beta chains were all obtained from the same sample, sequenced in a study of blood T cell repertoires in COVID-19. Here immunoSEQ multiplex PCR was the method, and the copy in TCRdb shows in-frame clones only, minus some. The data hold 300,000 or so clones, with about 86% observed a single time. Input material: PBMCs or T cells enriched from blood (not recorded which). The receptors shown here come from a woman in her 40s with acute COVID-19.

The V call is TRBV20-1, the J call TRBJ2-7; the D gene is possibly TRBD1 (6 bases). Germline V lookup: CDR1 DFQATT, CDR2 SNEGSKA (reference sequence). The V and J ends lost 6 bases and 6 bases respectively, with 12 bases between them. This CDR3 has 11 amino acids. The CDR3: CSAKQGPEQYF. CDR3 DNA sequence: TGCAGTGCCAAACAGGGACCCGAGCAGTACTTC.

The chain carries TRBV7-9 and TRBJ2-3, with 9 bases lining up with TRBD2. V lost 5 bases and J lost 6; bases outside the gene matches: 18. Per the germline V gene, CDR1 is SEHNR and CDR2 is FQNEAQ (reference sequence). The CDR3 spans 18 residues. CDR3 in amino acids: CASSRGVPGLALSDTQYF. The CDR3 DNA reads TGTGCCAGCAGCCGAGGGGTCCCGGGACTAGCCCTTTCGGATACGCAGTATTTT.

This clone showed up just once. The rearrangement links TRBV7-2 to TRBJ2-2, with 7 bases aligning to TRBD1. This CDR3 has 16 residues. The trim removed 3 bases at V and 3 bases at J, leaving 7 bases unmatched. Germline V gene data show CDR1 as SGHTA and CDR2 as FQGNSA. CDR3 sequence: CASSFEGGSYTGELFF. The DNA of the CDR3 is TGTGCCAGCAGCTTTGAAGGGGGCTCCTACACCGGGGAGCTGTTTTTT.

V usage is TRBV28 and J usage is TRBJ2-1, with 8 bases matching TRBD1. The V segment lost 6 bases and the J segment 3 bases; nucleotides outside the gene matches: 10. The CDR3 is 16 residues long. Germline lookup yields CDR1 MDHEN and CDR2 SYDVKM. CDR3 protein: CASREPTGTGYNEQFF. The CDR3 DNA follows: TGTGCCAGCAGAGAACCGACAGGGACAGGCTACAATGAGCAGTTCTTC.

The rearrangement uses TRBV7-2 and TRBJ2-2; D possibly corresponds to TRBD1 (6 bases). The CDR3 is 13 amino acids. Germline V gene lookup returns CDR1 SGHTA and CDR2 FQGNSA. V dropped 5 bases and J dropped 6 bases, with 10 bases sitting between them. The DNA for the CDR3 is TGTGCCAGCAGCGCCCGGACAGCCGGGGAGCTGTTTTTT. It specifies CASSARTAGELFF.

The chain recombines TRBV18 with TRBJ1-4; perhaps TRBD1 as D (6 bases). Trimming left V 5 bases short and J 10 bases short, with 14 bases between. CDR3 length: 13 amino acids. Germline CDR1 reads KGHSH; CDR2 reads LQKENI. In DNA, the CDR3 is TGTGCCAGCTCAGCTAACAGGGAGGGAAAACTGTTTTTT. Protein product: CASSANREGKLFF. Drawing the rest from reference TRBV18 and TRBJ1-4, the complete variable domain is NAGVMQNPRHLVRRRGQEARLRCSPMKGHSHVYWYRQLPEEGLKFMVYLQKENIIDESGMPKERFSAEFPKEGPSILRIQQVVRGDSAAYFCASSANREGKLFFGSGTQLSVL.

V is TRBV9 and J is TRBJ1-2, with 8 bases fitting TRBD1. The germline V gene encodes CDR1 SGDLS and CDR2 YYNGEE. CDR3 length: 16 residues. Trimming took 4 bases from V and 7 from J; bases not matched to a gene: 15. DNA for the CDR3: TGTGCCAGCAGCCCGACGGGACAGGCCGAAGGGGGTGGCTACACCTTC. This sequence encodes CASSPTGQAEGGGYTF.

The rearrangement joins TRBV4-3 to TRBJ1-1, with D maybe TRBD1 (5 bases). From germline, CDR1 is LGHNA and CDR2 YSLEER. V lost 1 base to trimming and J lost 6 bases, with 12 bases between them. The CDR3 length is 14 residues. CDR3 DNA: TGCGCCAGCAGCCAAGTTCGGGGGAGGGCTGAAGCTTTCTTT. Its protein is CASSQVRGRAEAFF.

The chain has TRBV5-1 and TRBJ2-7, with 13 bases fitting TRBD2. Germline CDR1 SGHRS, CDR2 YFSETQ. J lost 2 bases, V lost 1 base, and 6 bases had no gene match. The CDR3 consists of 17 residues. The CDR3 reads CASSLQSGLAGTYEQYF. CDR3 DNA: TGCGCCAGCAGCTTGCAATCGGGACTAGCGGGAACCTACGAGCAGTACTTC.

The chain recombines TRBV6-5 with TRBJ1-1; no reliable D call. Germline loops: CDR1 MNHEY, CDR2 SVGAGI. The germline V and J ends were trimmed by 6 bases and 1 base, with 9 bases remaining between them. There are 13 residues in the CDR3. For the CDR3, the DNA is TGTGCCAGCAGCGACGGAGAGAACACTGAAGCTTTCTTT. Translating gives CASSDGENTEAFF.

The rearrangement joins TRBV6-2 or TRBV6-3 to TRBJ2-1, with TRBD2 identical over 10 bases. J lost 6 bases, V lost 6 bases, and 5 bases had no gene match. The CDR3 contains 14 residues. The germline CDR1 and CDR2 sequences are MNHEY and SVGEGT. The CDR3 protein is CASRPSGGPNEQFF. The CDR3, as DNA: TGTGCCAGCAGGCCTAGCGGGGGTCCCAATGAGCAGTTCTTC.

This clone was seen a handful of times. This rearrangement joins TRBV9 to TRBJ2-2; TRBD1 aligns across 9 bases. There are 14 residues in the CDR3. After removal of 7 bases from V and 6 bases from J, the junction contained 7 bases not matched to a gene. Germline assignment: CDR1 SGDLS and CDR2 YYNGEE. CDR3 region: CASSGQGFAGELFF. As DNA, the CDR3 is TGTGCCAGCTCCGGACAGGGGTTTGCCGGGGAGCTGTTTTTT.

This clone was seen more than once but under ten times. The rearrangement joins TRBV28 to TRBJ1-1; D remains ambiguous. Germline CDR1 MDHEN, CDR2 SYDVKM. The CDR3 is made up of 12 amino acids. The ends were cut back, 11 bases at V and 1 base at J, with 11 bases in the middle. CDR3 bases: TGTGCCTCCCAACGGGGGAACACTGAAGCTTTCTTT. Protein sequence: CASQRGNTEAFF.

The CDR3 loop is CASSPAGQGRNTEAFF. The CDR3 DNA reads as TGCGCCAGCAGCCCGGCCGGACAGGGCCGGAACACTGAAGCTTTCTTT. The rearrangement uses TRBV4-1 and TRBJ1-1; 8 bases match TRBD1. Germline-derived CDR1 and CDR2 are MGHRA and YSYEKL. The CDR3 covers 16 residues. J gave up 1 base and V 4 bases, and 8 bases lay outside the gene matches.